One and the same sample provided the 16 T cell receptor beta chains below, sequenced in a study of OX40 agonist ivuxolimab in advanced cancers. Method: immunoSEQ multiplex PCR; TCRdb's copy keeps in-frame clones and lacks some. The sample has about 12,000 clones, 80% seen once. The material sequenced was CD4+ or CD8+ T cells sorted from blood, taken in a trial of the OX40 agonist ivuxolimab. The receptors here all came from an adult with an advanced solid tumor such as melanoma, head and neck, liver or kidney cancer.

This clone was seen a single time. V is TRBV7-9 and J is TRBJ2-3; 9 bases are a match to TRBD1. J gave up 5 bases and V 5 bases, and 11 bases lay outside the gene matches. The germline gives CDR1 SEHNR, CDR2 FQNEAQ (reference sequence). The CDR3 runs 16 residues. The CDR3 DNA is TGTGCCAGCAGCCAGAATGACGGGACAGGGCGAGATACGCAGTATTTT. Translating gives CASSQNDGTGRDTQYF.

This rearrangement joins TRBV6-5 to TRBJ2-7; D is undetermined. Deletions cut 3 bases from V and 5 bases from J, with 5 bases between. The CDR3 consists of 11 residues. Per the germline V gene, CDR1 is MNHEY and CDR2 is SVGAGI. The CDR3 DNA reads as TGTGCCAGCAGTTATGCCGACGAGCAGTACTTC. Translated, it gives CASSYADEQYF.

J is TRBJ1-3 and V is TRBV27; the D gene is possibly TRBD1 (5 bases). CDR3 size: 16 residues. The germline CDR1 and CDR2 sequences are MNHEY and SMNVEV (reference sequence). V was trimmed by 5 bases and J by 0 bases, leaving 14 bases between them. CDR3 residues: CASSTPGPASGNTIYF. The CDR3 nucleotides are TGTGCCAGCAGTACTCCGGGACCGGCCTCTGGAAACACCATATATTTT.

The chain is built from TRBV13 and TRBJ2-6; D is uncertain. The CDR3 length is 13 residues. Germline V gene sequence: CDR1 PRHDT, CDR2 FYEKMQ (reference sequence). V lost 7 bases, J lost 2 bases, and 6 bases lay in between. CDR3 in DNA: TGTGCCAGCACCGAGGCTGGGGCCAACGTCCTGACTTTC. Encoded protein: CASTEAGANVLTF.

This clone was picked up a small number of times. The rearrangement joins TRBV28 to TRBJ2-1; TRBD2 agrees at 13 bases. The CDR3 extends over 15 amino acids. The V gene end was trimmed by 6 bases and the J gene end by 4 bases; junction bases not matched to a gene: 3. The germline V gene encodes CDR1 MDHEN and CDR2 SYDVKM. CDR3 amino acids: CASRPGLAGYNEQFF. In nucleotides, the CDR3 is TGTGCCAGCAGGCCGGGACTAGCGGGATACAATGAGCAGTTCTTC.

This clone occurred a few times. The rearrangement uses TRBV19 and TRBJ2-2; 13 nucleotides match TRBD2. This CDR3 is 15 amino acids long. CDR1 is LNHDA and CDR2 is SQIVND in the germline V gene (reference sequence). The junction had 0 bases not matched to a gene; V was cut back by 2 bases and J by 6 bases. The CDR3 loop reads CASSITSGRAGELFF. The CDR3 region has the DNA TGTGCCAGTAGTATAACTAGCGGGAGGGCCGGGGAGCTGTTTTTT.

This clone appeared a few times. The CDR3 sequence is CASKLATNYEQYF. DNA for the CDR3: TGCGCCAGCAAACTAGCGACGAATTACGAGCAGTACTTC. The chain links TRBV5-1 to TRBJ2-7, with 7 positions matching TRBD2. This CDR3 contains 13 residues. Losses at the gene ends were 6 bases for V and 4 bases for J; bases not matched to a gene: 7. CDR1 is SGHRS and CDR2 is YFSETQ in the germline V gene.

This chain's CDR3 is CSVDLPATDTGELFF. The CDR3 DNA is TGCAGCGTTGATCTCCCGGCCACAGACACCGGGGAGCTGTTTTTT. The chain recombines TRBV29-1 with TRBJ2-2, with D unclear. The CDR3 has 15 amino acids. V was trimmed by 3 bases and J by 3 bases, leaving 14 bases between them. CDR1 is SQVTM, CDR2 ANQGSEA, per germline.

J is TRBJ1-5 and V is TRBV19; 8 nucleotides align to TRBD1. Looked up from germline, CDR1 is LNHDA and CDR2 is SQIVND (reference sequence). V shed 5 bases and J 8 bases; nucleotides not matched to a gene: 8. The CDR3 is made up of 14 amino acids. CDR3 residues: CASSLGQGREPQHF. The CDR3 bases are TGTGCCAGTAGTCTTGGACAGGGTAGGGAGCCCCAGCATTTT.

The chain joins TRBV7-2 to TRBJ1-2, with TRBD1 matching over 8 bases. Germline V gene lookup returns CDR1 SGHTA and CDR2 FQGNSA. This CDR3 comprises 14 residues. With V trimmed by 5 bases and J by 8 bases, 10 bases remained unmatched. Here the CDR3 reads CASSRGQGRGGYTF. Here the CDR3 DNA reads TGTGCCAGCAGCCGAGGACAGGGAAGGGGAGGCTACACCTTC. The variable domain in full, with the rest retrieved from reference TRBV7-2 and TRBJ1-2, is GAGVSQSPSNKVTEKGKDVELRCDPISGHTALYWYRQSLGQGLEFLIYFQGNSAPDKSGLPSDRFSAERTGGSVSTLTIQRTQQEDSAVYLCASSRGQGRGGYTFGSGTRLTVV.

The chain recombines TRBV4-3 with TRBJ1-3; perhaps TRBD1 as D (5 bases). The CDR3 is made up of 17 amino acids. The V gene's germline CDR1 is LGHNA and CDR2 YSLEER. The V and J ends lost 2 bases and 0 bases respectively, with 14 bases between them. This CDR3 is CASSQWVGGSSGNTIYF. Written as DNA, the CDR3 is TGCGCCAGCAGCCAATGGGTGGGGGGGAGCTCTGGAAACACCATATATTTT.

The CDR3 nucleotides read TGTGCCAGTAGTCTCATTCAGGGGACTGAAGCTTTCTTT. Its protein is CASSLIQGTEAFF. The J gene is TRBJ1-1, the V gene TRBV19; tentative D call: TRBD1 (6 bases). Germline CDR1 reads LNHDA; CDR2 reads SQIVND (reference sequence). V lost 5 bases and J lost 5, with 12 bases in between. This CDR3 spans 13 amino acids.

The chain combines TRBV2 with TRBJ1-4; D is ambiguous. V was trimmed by 4 bases and J by 0 bases, leaving 9 bases between them. Germline V gene data show CDR1 as SNHLY and CDR2 as FYNNEI. This CDR3 region has 15 residues. DNA of the CDR3: TGTGCCAGCAGTGCGCAGGTATCAACTAATGAAAAACTGTTTTTT. Amino acid sequence: CASSAQVSTNEKLFF.

The rearrangement joins TRBV11-2 to TRBJ2-7, with a tentative D call TRBD2 (5 bases). Trimming left V 1 base short and J 3 bases short, with 7 bases between. The length of the CDR3 is 13 residues. Looked up from germline, CDR1 is SGHAT and CDR2 is FQNNGV. This CDR3 is CASSLGAGYEQYF. The CDR3 coding sequence is TGTGCCAGCAGCTTAGGTGCGGGCTACGAGCAGTACTTC.

The chain combines TRBV7-2 with TRBJ2-7; TRBD2 might be the D (5 bases). Trimming pared 6 bases from V and 4 bases from J, leaving 13 bases between. The CDR3 loop spans 13 amino acids. CDR1 is SGHTA, CDR2 FQGNSA, per germline. CDR3 sequence reads: CASSASSYYEQYF. CDR3 sequence (DNA): TGTGCCAGCAGTGCCTCTAGCTATTACGAGCAGTACTTC.

The V call is TRBV6-1, the J call TRBJ2-7, with 7 bases identical to TRBD1. The length of the CDR3 is 14 residues. The trim removed 6 bases at V and 2 bases at J, leaving 7 bases unmatched. Germline lookup yields CDR1 MNHNS and CDR2 SASEGT. This CDR3 is CASSRGDSTYEQYF. CDR3 in DNA: TGTGCCAGCAGCCGAGGGGACAGCACCTACGAGCAGTACTTC.